Sequencing of this TCR beta chain was carried out in a study of blood T cell repertoires in COVID-19. Background on the study: Samples came from the United States, Italy and Spain, spanning acute and convalescent COVID-19.

The CDR3 runs 13 residues. Trimming shortened V by 3 bases and J by 1 base, and 9 bases separated the two germline ends. Germline V gene lookup returns CDR1 GTSNPN and CDR2 SVGIG (reference sequence). Among Cohort 3 donors, those recovered had two negative PCRs, clearance, or symptom resolution. Measured with immunoSEQ multiplex PCR; TCRdb has only the in-frame clones, and not every one. The repertoire holds 250,000 to 300,000 clones, roughly nine tenths seen once, with roughly 1.8% in the top ten. This rearrangement joins TRBV30 to TRBJ1-1; D is perhaps TRBD1 (5 bases). The material sequenced was PBMCs or T cells enriched from blood (not recorded which). The receptor was derived from a woman aged 60-75 years who had recovered from COVID-19. For the CDR3, the DNA is TGTGCCTGGAGGGGGGGGTGGAACACTGAAGCTTTCTTT. It translates to CAWRGGWNTEAFF.